One sample yielded the 21 T cell receptor beta chains listed below, sequenced in a study of OX40 agonist ivuxolimab in advanced cancers. Clones were read by immunoSEQ multiplex PCR, and TCRdb kept only the in-frame ones, dropping some. The sample has 53,000 or so clones; approximately 83% are singletons. The specimen was CD4+ or CD8+ T cells sorted from blood, collected in a trial of the OX40 agonist ivuxolimab. These receptors were collected from an adult with an advanced solid tumor such as melanoma, head and neck, liver or kidney cancer.

This clone was counted between two and nine times. The chain recombines TRBV19 with TRBJ2-7; 8 bases are a match to TRBD2. Germline V CDR1 and CDR2: LNHDA, SQIVND (reference sequence). J was trimmed by 0 bases and V by 5 bases; bases with no gene match: 6. This CDR3 is built from 15 residues. The CDR3 protein is CASSVAGLGSYEQYF. The CDR3 region has the DNA TGTGCCAGTAGTGTAGCGGGACTGGGCTCCTACGAGCAGTACTTC.

V usage is TRBV6-6 and J usage is TRBJ2-1, with 7 bases identical to TRBD1. CDR1 and CDR2 (germline): MNHNY, SVGAGI (reference sequence). Unmatched junction bases numbered 5, after V lost 5 bases and J lost 1 base. The CDR3 contains 15 residues. As DNA, the CDR3 is TGTGCCAGCAGTAGAAACAGGGGTTCCTACAATGAGCAGTTCTTC. It yields the protein CASSRNRGSYNEQFF.

The rearrangement links TRBV4-1 to TRBJ2-7, with unresolved D. Between the trimmed V and J ends, which lost 0 bases and 2 bases, there was a span of 17 bases. Germline V gene data show CDR1 as MGHRA and CDR2 as YSYEKL. This CDR3 comprises 17 residues. The CDR3 here is CASSQDTRLGLTYEQYF. As DNA, the CDR3 is TGCGCCAGCAGCCAAGATACGAGGTTAGGCCTTACCTACGAGCAGTACTTC.

This sequence joins TRBV5-1 and TRBJ2-1; D gene unclear. The CDR3 loop spans 16 amino acids. V was shortened by 0 bases and J by 0 bases, with 10 bases between the two germline ends. Germline-derived CDR1 and CDR2 are SGHRS and YFSETQ. The CDR3 spells CASSLAGPSSYNEQFF. In DNA, the CDR3 is TGCGCCAGCAGCTTGGCTGGGCCGAGCTCCTACAATGAGCAGTTCTTC.

This sequence joins TRBV5-5 and TRBJ1-2, with D unclear. Germline values: CDR1 SGHKS, CDR2 YYEKEE (reference sequence). The ends were cut back, 4 bases at V and 3 bases at J, with 10 bases in the middle. The CDR3 loop spans 13 amino acids. CDR3 DNA: TGTGCCAGCAGCGTCCGGGCCGACTATGGCTACACCTTC. This encodes CASSVRADYGYTF.

The V and J genes are TRBV5-1 and TRBJ1-1, with D possibly being TRBD1 (5 bases). Germline loops: CDR1 SGHRS, CDR2 YFSETQ. The CDR3 is 13 residues long. Trimming shortened V by 4 bases and J by 6 bases, and 13 bases separated the two germline ends. This chain's CDR3 is CASSLTDRPEAFF. The CDR3 nucleotides are TGCGCCAGCAGCCTAACCGACAGACCTGAAGCTTTCTTT.

The chain combines TRBV4-1 with TRBJ1-4; 9 nucleotides match TRBD1. V gave up 3 bases and J gave up 3 bases; unmatched junction bases: 5. Germline CDR1 and CDR2: MGHRA and YSYEKL. The CDR3 loop spans 16 amino acids. DNA for the CDR3: TGCGCCAGCAGCCATGCGACAGGGGGGCCTAATGAAAAACTGTTTTTT. The encoded protein is CASSHATGGPNEKLFF.

The chain couples TRBV11-2 to TRBJ1-1; 7 bases are shared with TRBD1. Per germline, CDR1 SGHAT and CDR2 FQNNGV. This CDR3 is 16 amino acids long. Trimming removed 5 bases from V and 3 bases from J; junction bases left unmatched: 12. The CDR3 bases are TGTGCCAGCAGCCGAAGGGCGACAGGGAGCGACACTGAAGCTTTCTTT. It encodes CASSRRATGSDTEAFF. Full variable domain (remainder filled in from reference TRBV11-2 and TRBJ1-1): EAGVAQSPRYKIIEKRQSVAFWCNPISGHATLYWYQQILGQGPKLLIQFQNNGVVDDSQLPKDRFSAERLKGVDSTLKIQPAKLEDSAVYLCASSRRATGSDTEAFFGQGTRLTVV.

This clone was counted between two and nine times. The rearrangement uses TRBV30 and TRBJ1-2; D not certain. From germline, CDR1 is GTSNPN and CDR2 SVGIG (reference sequence). This CDR3 region has 17 residues. V was cut by 2 bases and J by 0 bases, with 19 bases left in between. This CDR3 reads CAWSWGSSIVANYGYTF. The CDR3 DNA sequence: TGTGCCTGGAGTTGGGGTTCCAGCATAGTAGCTAACTATGGCTACACCTTC. The whole variable domain, filled in from reference TRBV30 and TRBJ1-2, reads SQTIHQWPATLVQPVGSPLSLECTVEGTSNPNLYWYRQAAGRGLQLLFYSVGIGQISSEVPQNLSASRPQDRQFILSSKKLLLSDSGFYLCAWSWGSSIVANYGYTFGSGTRLTVV.

This chain joins TRBV5-1 and TRBJ1-2, with no clear D. Between the trimmed V and J ends, which lost 0 bases and 4 bases, there was a span of 16 bases. The CDR3 runs to 16 residues. Germline V gene data show CDR1 as SGHRS and CDR2 as YFSETQ. The CDR3 DNA reads TGCGCCAGCAGCTTGGCGCCCCCTGGGTCCCTCTATGGCTACACCTTC. Translating it yields CASSLAPPGSLYGYTF.

The V gene is TRBV7-8, the J gene TRBJ2-1; 12 bases are shared with TRBD2. CDR3 length: 17 amino acids. Germline V gene sequence: CDR1 SGHVS, CDR2 FQNEAQ. V was clipped by 5 bases and J by 4 bases; unmatched bases: 9. The CDR3 loop reads CASSHKLAGGLYNEQFF. The CDR3 nucleotides are TGTGCCAGCAGCCACAAACTAGCGGGAGGACTATACAATGAGCAGTTCTTC. Full variable domain (outside the CDR3, taken from reference TRBV7-8 and TRBJ2-1): GAGVSQSPRYKVAKRGQDVALRCDPISGHVSLFWYQQALGQGPEFLTYFQNEAQLDKSGLPSDRFFAERPEGSVSTLKIQRTQQEDSAVYLCASSHKLAGGLYNEQFFGPGTRLTVL.

The J gene is TRBJ2-1, the V gene TRBV18; D ambiguous. The V gene's germline CDR1 is KGHSH and CDR2 LQKENI. The CDR3 extends over 11 amino acids. The V gene lost 4 bases and the J gene lost 7 bases, with 5 bases spanning the gap. CDR3 nucleotide sequence: TGTGCCAGCTCACAGCAAAATGAGCAGTTCTTC. Translated, it gives CASSQQNEQFF.

The V call is TRBV7-3, the J call TRBJ1-1; D might be TRBD1 (6 bases). The CDR3 spans 17 residues. CDR1 and CDR2 from the germline V gene are SGHTA and FQGTGA. Trimming stripped 5 bases from V and 6 bases from J, with 25 bases between. The CDR3, as DNA: TGTGCCAGCAGCGCGAACCCCGCGGGGGGCCGACGGTCTGAAGCTTTCTTT. Protein product: CASSANPAGGRRSEAFF.

The V call is TRBV18, the J call TRBJ2-2; TRBD2 agrees at 9 bases. This CDR3 comprises 18 residues. CDR1 is KGHSH and CDR2 is LQKENI in the germline V gene. Unmatched junction bases numbered 6, after V lost 1 base and J lost 0 bases. Here the CDR3 reads CASSPRGGRDANTGELFF. The CDR3 DNA follows: TGTGCCAGCTCACCACGTGGCGGGAGGGACGCGAACACCGGGGAGCTGTTTTTT.

This chain links TRBV7-3 with TRBJ2-1, with TRBD2 matching over 10 bases. Looked up from germline, CDR1 is SGHTA and CDR2 is FQGTGA. The CDR3 extends over 15 amino acids. Trimming removed 4 bases from V and 3 bases from J; junction bases left unmatched: 3. The CDR3 region has the DNA TGTGCCAGCAGCTCCGCTAGCGGGAGCTACAATGAGCAGTTCTTC. Residues: CASSSASGSYNEQFF.

Written as DNA, the CDR3 is TGTGCCAGCAGCTTAGGTTACGGTAGCAATCAGCCCCAGCATTTT. Protein product: CASSLGYGSNQPQHF. J is TRBJ1-5 and V is TRBV7-8, with no clear D. Germline V gives CDR1 SGHVS, CDR2 FQNEAQ. This CDR3 is built from 15 residues. V was shortened by 1 base and J by 0 bases, with 7 bases between the two germline ends. The variable domain in full, completed from reference TRBV7-8 and TRBJ1-5, reads GAGVSQSPRYKVAKRGQDVALRCDPISGHVSLFWYQQALGQGPEFLTYFQNEAQLDKSGLPSDRFFAERPEGSVSTLKIQRTQQEDSAVYLCASSLGYGSNQPQHFGDGTRLSIL.

The chain couples TRBV18 to TRBJ1-1, with D unresolved. The V gene's germline CDR1 is KGHSH and CDR2 LQKENI. V shed 4 bases and J shed 1 base, with 13 bases lying between them. The CDR3 has 15 residues. In DNA form, the CDR3 reads TGTGCCAGCTCACGACCCACCGGGGAGAACACTGAAGCTTTCTTT. Residues: CASSRPTGENTEAFF.

The chain employs TRBV4-1 and TRBJ2-1; D assignment may be TRBD1 or TRBD2 (5 bases each). The V and J ends lost 3 bases and 7 bases respectively, with 16 bases between them. The CDR3 length is 15 residues. The germline V gene encodes CDR1 MGHRA and CDR2 YSYEKL. The CDR3 nucleotides read TGCGCCAGCAGCCAGGGGCCGGGGCCGCGAAATGAGCAGTTCTTC. This sequence encodes CASSQGPGPRNEQFF.

The chain is built from TRBV4-2 and TRBJ1-2, with a weak D call TRBD1 (5 bases). CDR3 length: 15 amino acids. The germline CDR1 and CDR2 sequences are LGHNA and YNFKEQ. Trimming removed 0 bases from V and 7 bases from J, with 15 bases in between. The CDR3 reads CASSQDKAGVGGYTF. CDR3 nucleotide sequence: TGTGCCAGCAGCCAAGATAAGGCGGGGGTGGGTGGCTACACCTTC.

In DNA form, the CDR3 reads TGCGCCAGCAGCCAAGACAGACATACAAACTATGGCTACACCTTC. It translates to CASSQDRHTNYGYTF. The rearrangement uses TRBV4-1 and TRBJ1-2; D is uncertain. This CDR3 has 15 residues. V gave up 0 bases and J gave up 2 bases, with 10 bases separating them. Germline values: CDR1 MGHRA, CDR2 YSYEKL.

This sequence joins TRBV6-5 and TRBJ2-3, with D perhaps TRBD1 (5 bases). From germline, CDR1 is MNHEY and CDR2 SVGAGI. V lost 5 bases and J 0 bases, leaving 12 bases between the germline ends. This CDR3 is 15 amino acids long. Written as DNA, the CDR3 is TGTGCCAGCAGTGCTCAGGGCCAGAGCACAGATACGCAGTATTTT. Translated: CASSAQGQSTDTQYF.